These T cell receptor beta chains were read from a single sample in a study of T cell repertoires in cytomegalovirus infection. In TCRdb, the reads were re-called with MiXCR into one record per CDR3 protein. The table records around 530,000 distinct CDR3 sequences, approximately 26% of them present only once. Sequencing input: PBMCs. Receptor source: a human donor in good health (CMV status not recorded). Some clones in this sample may be carry-over from other donors' samples. Both conserved end residues are part of each CDR3. Fields, in order: CDR3 protein, CDR3 DNA, clone size, D gene, J gene, V gene. D genes are given only for firm matches. Size is stated for part of the rows, as once, few or many counts, or as a class when the clone is expanded.

CASSLAVASTDTQYF | TGTGCCAGCAGCTTGGCGGTAGCGAGCACAGATACGCAGTATTTT | - | - | TRBJ2-3 | TRBV5-5
CAGETGSSYNEQFF | TGTGCCGGAGAAACGGGAAGCTCCTACAATGAGCAGTTCTTC | - | - | TRBJ2-1 | TRBV30
CASSLGGRTNYGYTF | TGTGCCAGCAGTTTAGGAGGACGGACGAACTATGGCTACACCTTC | few | - | TRBJ1-2 | TRBV12-3/TRBV12-4
CASSLGGDGKAFF | TGTGCCAGCAGCTTAGGTGGGGACGGCAAAGCTTTCTTT | many | - | TRBJ1-1 | TRBV7-6
CASSEVGGFGKLFF | TGTGCCAGCAGTGAAGTCGGGGGCTTTGGAAAACTGTTTTTT | - | - | TRBJ1-4 | TRBV2
CASSLHGTEKNYEQYF | TGTGCCAGCAGCTTACACGGGACAGAAAAAAACTACGAGCAGTACTTC | few | TRBD1 | TRBJ2-7 | TRBV7-2
CASSRRWGARYGEAFF | TGCGCCAGCAGCCGCAGGTGGGGGGCGAGGTACGGTGAAGCTTTCTTT | - | - | TRBJ1-1 | TRBV4-3
CASSNRLPNQPQHF | TGTGCCAGCAGCAACAGACTTCCAAATCAGCCCCAGCATTTT | - | - | TRBJ1-5 | TRBV28
CASSPAMRDLRRSDTQYF | TGTGCCAGCAGTCCGGCGATGAGGGACCTTAGACGGTCTGATACGCAGTATTTT | few | - | TRBJ2-3 | TRBV6-1
CASSKEGAGANVLTF | TGTGCCAGCAGCAAGGAGGGGGCTGGGGCCAACGTCCTGACTTTC | - | - | TRBJ2-6 | TRBV6-5
CASSFWGQTNQPQHF | TGTGCCAGCAGTTTTTGGGGACAGACAAATCAGCCCCAGCATTTT | - | TRBD1 | TRBJ1-5 | TRBV12-3/TRBV12-4
CASDRASQETQYF | TGTGCCTCGGACAGGGCCAGCCAAGAGACCCAGTACTTC | - | TRBD1 | TRBJ2-5 | TRBV30
CASSRQGRTDTQYF | TGTGCCAGCAGTCGACAGGGACGCACAGATACGCAGTATTTT | few | TRBD1 | TRBJ2-3 | TRBV28
CASSSYSGTEAFF | TGTGCCAGCAGCTCTTATTCGGGCACTGAAGCTTTCTTT | - | - | TRBJ1-1 | TRBV7-4
CASSFWSSNTGELFF | TGTGCCAGCAGTTTCTGGAGCTCCAACACCGGGGAGCTGTTTTTT | once | - | TRBJ2-2 | TRBV12-3/TRBV12-4
CASSPRLGELFF | TGTGCCAGCAGCCCCAGGCTTGGGGAGCTGTTTTTT | - | - | TRBJ2-2 | TRBV7-9
CAISDRGLDEKLFF | TGTGCCATCAGTGACCGCGGACTAGATGAAAAACTGTTTTTT | - | - | TRBJ1-4 | TRBV10-3
CASTTGRLETQYF | TGTGCCAGTACGACAGGCCGTTTAGAGACCCAGTACTTC | - | - | TRBJ2-5 | TRBV28
CASSQEGWGPNTGELFF | TGTGCCAGCAGCCAAGAGGGGTGGGGACCGAACACCGGGGAGCTGTTTTTT | - | - | TRBJ2-2 | TRBV3-1
CSARDSGKADTQYF | TGCAGTGCTAGAGATAGCGGGAAGGCAGATACGCAGTATTTT | - | TRBD2 | TRBJ2-3 | TRBV20-1
CASSYVAGGAGGANVLTF | TGTGCCAGCAGTTATGTGGCAGGGGGCGCTGGGGGGGCCAACGTCCTGACTTTC | - | TRBD1 | TRBJ2-6 | TRBV6-6
CASSPQAGFQETQYF | TGTGCCAGCAGCCCTCAAGCGGGATTCCAAGAGACCCAGTACTTC | - | TRBD2 | TRBJ2-5 | TRBV7-2
CASSDSLAGLYTDTQYF | TGTGCCAGCAGTGATTCTCTAGCGGGGCTTTACACAGATACGCAGTATTTT | - | TRBD2 | TRBJ2-3 | TRBV25-1
CASSPRTGASETQYF | TGTGCCAGCTCTCCGAGGACAGGGGCCTCGGAGACCCAGTACTTC | - | TRBD1 | TRBJ2-5 | TRBV6-5
CSATGTSGDSSTDTQYF | TGCAGTGCAACCGGGACTAGCGGGGATTCTAGCACAGATACGCAGTATTTT | - | TRBD2 | TRBJ2-3 | TRBV20-1
CAFGTSGGSSTGELFF | TGTGCCTTCGGGACTAGCGGGGGGAGTAGCACCGGGGAGCTGTTTTTT | few | TRBD2 | TRBJ2-2 | TRBV30
CASRDMGLAVYEQYF | TGTGCCAGCAGAGACATGGGACTAGCGGTTTACGAGCAGTACTTC | - | TRBD2 | TRBJ2-7 | TRBV27
CASSPLGGANVLTF | TGTGCCAGCAGCCCCCTTGGTGGGGCCAACGTCCTGACTTTC | few | - | TRBJ2-6 | TRBV5-4
CASSYTGLEQFF | TGTGCCAGCAGTTACACAGGGCTTGAGCAGTTCTTC | - | - | TRBJ2-1 | TRBV6-5
CASSPPSSPPEAFF | TGTGCCAGCTCCCCCCCAAGCTCTCCTCCTGAAGCTTTCTTT | once | - | TRBJ1-1 | TRBV18
CAIGGSSYNEQFF | TGTGCCATCGGCGGTAGCTCCTACAATGAGCAGTTCTTC | - | - | TRBJ2-1 | TRBV14
CASSPARDRGDTDTQYF | TGTGCCAGCAGCCCAGCCCGGGACAGGGGGGACACAGATACGCAGTATTTT | - | TRBD1 | TRBJ2-3 | TRBV11-3
CASSLASTGGGDTQYF | TGTGCCAGCAGCTTAGCGAGTACCGGGGGAGGAGATACGCAGTATTTT | many | - | TRBJ2-3 | TRBV7-2
CASSWRAHKNIQYF | TGTGCCAGCAGCTGGAGGGCGCACAAAAACATTCAGTACTTC | many | - | TRBJ2-4 | TRBV7-2
CASSWQGALEQYF | TGTGCCAGCAGTTGGCAGGGGGCGCTTGAGCAGTACTTC | few | TRBD1 | TRBJ2-7 | TRBV6-2/TRBV6-3
CASRSFSGSADTQYF | TGTGCCAGTAGATCATTTAGCGGGAGCGCAGATACGCAGTATTTT | - | TRBD2 | TRBJ2-3 | TRBV19
CSARDLNGRVLYNEQFF | TGCAGTGCTAGAGATCTTAACGGGAGGGTCTTGTACAATGAGCAGTTCTTC | - | TRBD2 | TRBJ2-1 | TRBV20-1
CASSQEHWGTEAFF | TGTGCCAGCAGCCAAGAGCACTGGGGCACTGAAGCTTTCTTT | few | - | TRBJ1-1 | TRBV7-8
CASSLSGQGKRVTEAFF | TGTGCCAGCAGCTTATCTGGACAGGGAAAAAGGGTCACTGAAGCTTTCTTT | few | TRBD1 | TRBJ1-1 | TRBV7-8
CASSPGGLTYEQYF | TGTGCCAGCAGCCCAGGGGGCCTGACGTACGAGCAGTACTTC | few | TRBD1 | TRBJ2-7 | TRBV7-3
CASSLVGNEETQYF | TGTGCCAGCAGCTTGGTAGGGAATGAAGAGACCCAGTACTTC | few | - | TRBJ2-5 | TRBV5-4
CASSLTSGAAYEQYF | TGTGCCAGCAGCCTGACTAGCGGAGCGGCCTACGAGCAGTACTTC | - | TRBD2 | TRBJ2-7 | TRBV7-6
CSAPLAGVSTGELFF | TGCAGTGCCCCGCTAGCGGGAGTGAGCACCGGGGAGCTGTTTTTT | few | TRBD2 | TRBJ2-2 | TRBV20-1
CASGALTDTQYF | TGTGCCAGCGGCGCCCTCACAGATACGCAGTATTTT | - | - | TRBJ2-3 | TRBV2
CASEWQLNTEAFF | TGTGCGAGCGAGTGGCAATTGAACACTGAAGCTTTCTTT | few | - | TRBJ1-1 | TRBV6-2/TRBV6-3
CASSSSRGTVRGNQPQHF | TGTGCCAGCAGCTCAAGCAGGGGAACGGTCCGGGGCAATCAGCCCCAGCATTTT | - | - | TRBJ1-5 | TRBV7-6
CASSLIWSNTEAFF | TGTGCCAGCAGCTTAATTTGGTCGAACACTGAAGCTTTCTTT | many | - | TRBJ1-1 | TRBV7-2
CASSTRDGLLVETQYF | TGTGCCAGTAGTACGAGGGACGGATTATTAGTGGAGACCCAGTACTTC | - | - | TRBJ2-5 | TRBV19
CASSRTAGEPQHF | TGTGCCAGCAGCCGTACCGCTGGGGAGCCCCAGCATTTT | many | - | TRBJ1-5 | TRBV7-9
CASSLKSGLGYTF | TGCGCCAGCAGCTTGAAGTCGGGACTTGGCTACACCTTC | - | - | TRBJ1-2 | TRBV5-1
CASSLRAGETQYF | TGTGCCAGCAGCTTAAGAGCGGGAGAGACCCAGTACTTC | many | - | TRBJ2-5 | TRBV7-3
CASILGTSGRYNEQFF | TGTGCCAGCATTCTTGGGACTAGCGGGAGGTACAATGAGCAGTTCTTC | - | TRBD2 | TRBJ2-1 | TRBV6-1
CASSPRTGASTEAFF | TGTGCCAGCAGCCCTAGGACAGGGGCAAGTACTGAAGCTTTCTTT | many | TRBD1 | TRBJ1-1 | TRBV7-2
CASSEGTGPSYGYTF | TGTGCCAGCAGTGAAGGGACAGGGCCCTCCTATGGCTACACCTTC | few | TRBD1 | TRBJ1-2 | TRBV2
CASGLVLRRDYNEQFF | TGTGCTAGTGGTTTGGTTTTGCGGCGGGACTACAATGAGCAGTTCTTC | - | - | TRBJ2-1 | TRBV12-5
CASSFGSRPGQLPPEAFF | TGTGCCAGCAGTTTTGGGTCTCGTCCGGGACAGCTCCCACCTGAAGCTTTCTTT | many | TRBD1 | TRBJ1-1 | TRBV12-3/TRBV12-4
CSVEQPSNTGELFF | TGCAGCGTTGAACAGCCCTCGAACACCGGGGAGCTGTTTTTT | once | - | TRBJ2-2 | TRBV29-1